This TCR beta chain came from a study of technical replicates of blood from a few donors. The CDR3 totals 14 residues. After removal of 6 bases from V and 9 bases from J, the junction contained 10 bases not matched to a gene. The germline CDR1 and CDR2 sequences are SGDLS and YYNGEE. Method: immunoSEQ multiplex PCR; TCRdb's copy keeps in-frame clones and lacks some. The table lists about 79,000 clones, approximately 91% of them singletons. This sequence was found in a human donor in good health. Some clones in this sample may be carry-over from other donors' samples. Sequencing was performed on T cells isolated from PBMCs. The chain couples TRBV9 to TRBJ2-1, with 9 positions matching TRBD2. The CDR3 sequence: CASTVSGRGGEQFF. CDR3 coding DNA: TGTGCCAGCACGGTTAGCGGGAGAGGGGGTGAGCAGTTCTTC.